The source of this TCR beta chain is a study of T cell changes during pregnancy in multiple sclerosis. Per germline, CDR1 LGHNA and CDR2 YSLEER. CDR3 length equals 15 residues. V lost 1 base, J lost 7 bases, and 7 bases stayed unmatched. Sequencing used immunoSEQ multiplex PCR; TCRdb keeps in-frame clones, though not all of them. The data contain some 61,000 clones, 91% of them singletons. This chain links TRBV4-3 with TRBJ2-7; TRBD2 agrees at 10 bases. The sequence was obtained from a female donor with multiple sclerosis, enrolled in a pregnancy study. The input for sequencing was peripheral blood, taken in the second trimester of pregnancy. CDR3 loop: CASSQVAGGPDEQYF. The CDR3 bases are TGCGCCAGCAGCCAAGTAGCGGGGGGCCCGGATGAGCAGTACTTC.